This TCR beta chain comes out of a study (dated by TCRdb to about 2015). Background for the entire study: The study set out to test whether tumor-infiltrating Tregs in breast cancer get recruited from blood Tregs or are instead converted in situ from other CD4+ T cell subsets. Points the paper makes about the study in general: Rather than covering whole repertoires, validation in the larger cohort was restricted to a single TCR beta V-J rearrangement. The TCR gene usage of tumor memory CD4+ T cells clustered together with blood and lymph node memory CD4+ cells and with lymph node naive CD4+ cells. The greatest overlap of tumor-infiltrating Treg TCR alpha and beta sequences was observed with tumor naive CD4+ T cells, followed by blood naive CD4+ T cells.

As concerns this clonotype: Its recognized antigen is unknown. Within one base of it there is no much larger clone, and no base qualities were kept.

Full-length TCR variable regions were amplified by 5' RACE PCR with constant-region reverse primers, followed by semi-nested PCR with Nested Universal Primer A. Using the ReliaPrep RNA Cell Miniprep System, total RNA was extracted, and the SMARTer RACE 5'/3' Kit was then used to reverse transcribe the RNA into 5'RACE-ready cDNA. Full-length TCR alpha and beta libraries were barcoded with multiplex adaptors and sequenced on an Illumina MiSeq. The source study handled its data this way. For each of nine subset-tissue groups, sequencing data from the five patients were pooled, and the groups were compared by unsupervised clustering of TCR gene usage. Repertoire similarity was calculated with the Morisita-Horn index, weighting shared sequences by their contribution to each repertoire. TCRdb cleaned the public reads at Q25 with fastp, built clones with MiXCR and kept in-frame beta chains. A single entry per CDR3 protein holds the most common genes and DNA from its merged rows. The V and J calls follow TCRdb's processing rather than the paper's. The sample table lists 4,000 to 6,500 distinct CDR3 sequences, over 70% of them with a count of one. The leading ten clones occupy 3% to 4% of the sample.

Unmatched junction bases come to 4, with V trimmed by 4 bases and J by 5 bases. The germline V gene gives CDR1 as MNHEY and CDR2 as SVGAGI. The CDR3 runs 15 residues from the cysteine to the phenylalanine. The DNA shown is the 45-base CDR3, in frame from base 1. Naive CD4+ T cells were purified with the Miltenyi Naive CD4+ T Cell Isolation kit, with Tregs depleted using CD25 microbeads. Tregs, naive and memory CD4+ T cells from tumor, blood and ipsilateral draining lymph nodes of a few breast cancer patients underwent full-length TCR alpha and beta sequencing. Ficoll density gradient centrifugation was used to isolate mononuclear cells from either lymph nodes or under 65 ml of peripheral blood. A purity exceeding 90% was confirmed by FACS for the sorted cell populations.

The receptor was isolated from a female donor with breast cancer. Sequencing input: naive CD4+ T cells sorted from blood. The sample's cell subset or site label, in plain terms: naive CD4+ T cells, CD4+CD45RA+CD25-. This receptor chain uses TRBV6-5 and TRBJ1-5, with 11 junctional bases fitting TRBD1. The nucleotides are TGTGCCAGCAGTTCGGACAGGGGGCGAGATCAGCCCCAGCATTTT. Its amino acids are CASSSDRGRDQPQHF.